This entry describes one T cell receptor (beta chain). It has no known antigen specificity. Base-call qualities are not available, and no considerably larger clone is one nucleotide away. Library preparation employed 5' RACE. Sequencing took place on an Illumina MiSeq. Library preparation attached unique molecular identifiers to individual cDNA molecules for quantitative, reproducible TCR counting. Under the source paper's analysis protocol: A median of approximately 96,000 TCRs per sample was observed, with a range of roughly 23,224 to 750,000. V, J and CDR3 annotation of the TCR reads was performed with the Decombinator software suite. For the PS versus PT1 abundance plots, all samples were subsampled to the same number of TCRs (28,000). Expanded TCRs were defined as absent before sensitization and observed at least eight times at the 2-week time point. The raw public data were reprocessed by TCRdb itself: fastp quality trimming at Q25, MiXCR clonotype calling, in-frame beta chains only. Identical CDR3 proteins give one entry, which carries the most common genes and DNA. None of the V and J calls come from the authors' own analysis; TCRdb made them. For this sample there are 130,000 or so distinct CDR3 sequences; 4.1% appear just once. Over 1.3% of the sample is in the top ten clones.

This entry is derived from a study of human T cells and chemical hapten exposure (dated by TCRdb to the early 2020s). Background on the whole study: Libraries were combined into a pool for sequencing, and differences in TCR yield between samples came mainly from small differences in library volumes within the pool. Peripheral blood TCR repertoire changes were tracked in vivo in alopecia patients during primary and secondary sensitization to the hapten diphenylcyclopropenone (DPC). Both TCR alpha and TCR beta chains were sequenced from each blood RNA sample.

The full study reports these points: DPC sensitization did not change the number of TCRs with a frequency above 1 in 1000, and there was no evidence of changes in global repertoire structure. Repeated subsampling changed both the strength of the expansion versus patch-test correlation and the threshold at which the correlation became significant.

CDR1 is given as ENHRY and CDR2 as SYGVKD, both from the germline V gene. The germline V and J ends show losses of 8 bases and 3 bases respectively, and no gene match explains 2 bases of the junction. The CDR3 covers 13 residues, taking in both the cysteine and the phenylalanine. Kept here is only the CDR3 DNA, which spans 39 bases and is read in frame from base 1. Unfractionated whole blood was collected in Tempus Blood RNA tubes, and total RNA was extracted from that blood. Five or six healthy volunteers served as TCR sequencing controls and were bled at day 0, 2 weeks and 6 weeks. The receptor comes from a female donor in good health. The rearranged chain carries TRBV10-3 and TRBJ2-3, with 10 bases aligning to TRBD1. In nucleotide form, the sequence is TGTGCCATCGGGGGACAGGGGACAGATACGCAGTATTTT. It specifies CAIGGQGTDTQYF.